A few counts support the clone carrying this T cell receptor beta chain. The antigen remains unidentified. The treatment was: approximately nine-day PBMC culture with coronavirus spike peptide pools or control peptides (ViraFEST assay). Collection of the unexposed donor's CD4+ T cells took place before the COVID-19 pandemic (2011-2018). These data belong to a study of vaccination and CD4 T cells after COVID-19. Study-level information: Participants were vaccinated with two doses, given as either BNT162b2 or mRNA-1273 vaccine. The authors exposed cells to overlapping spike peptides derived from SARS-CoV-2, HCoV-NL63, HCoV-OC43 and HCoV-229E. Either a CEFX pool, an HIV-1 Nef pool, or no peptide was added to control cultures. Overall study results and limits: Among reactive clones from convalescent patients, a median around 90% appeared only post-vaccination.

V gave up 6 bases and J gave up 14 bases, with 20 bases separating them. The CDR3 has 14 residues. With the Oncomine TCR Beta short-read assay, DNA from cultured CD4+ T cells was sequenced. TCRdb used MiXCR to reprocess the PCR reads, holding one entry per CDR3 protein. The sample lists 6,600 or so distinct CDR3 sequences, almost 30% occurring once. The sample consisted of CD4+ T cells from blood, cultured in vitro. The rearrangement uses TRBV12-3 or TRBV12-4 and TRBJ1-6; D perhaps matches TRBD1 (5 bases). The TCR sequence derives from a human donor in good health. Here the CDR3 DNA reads TGTGCCAGCAGCCCTGGACGTTCGTGGGGGACCCTCCACTTT. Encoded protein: CASSPGRSWGTLHF.